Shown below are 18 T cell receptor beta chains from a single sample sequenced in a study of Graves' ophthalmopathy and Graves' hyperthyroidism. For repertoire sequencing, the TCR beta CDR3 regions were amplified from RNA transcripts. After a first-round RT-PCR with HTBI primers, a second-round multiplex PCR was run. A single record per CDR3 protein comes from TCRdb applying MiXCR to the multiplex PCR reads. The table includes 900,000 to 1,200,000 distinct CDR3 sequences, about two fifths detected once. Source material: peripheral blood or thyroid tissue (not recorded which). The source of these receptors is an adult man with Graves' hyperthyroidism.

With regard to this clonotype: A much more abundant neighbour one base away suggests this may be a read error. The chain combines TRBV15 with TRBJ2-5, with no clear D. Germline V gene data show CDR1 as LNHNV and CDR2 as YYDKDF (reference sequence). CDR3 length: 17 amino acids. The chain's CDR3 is CATSRGASRAYQGTQYF. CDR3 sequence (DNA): TGTGCCACCAGCAGAGGGGCCAGCCGGGCGTACCAAGGGACCCAGTACTTC.

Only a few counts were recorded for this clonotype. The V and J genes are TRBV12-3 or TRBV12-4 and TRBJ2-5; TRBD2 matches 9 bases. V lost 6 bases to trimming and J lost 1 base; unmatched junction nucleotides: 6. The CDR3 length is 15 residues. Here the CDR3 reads CASRGTSPGQETQYF. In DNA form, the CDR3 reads TGTGCCAGCAGGGGGACTAGCCCGGGCCAAGAGACCCAGTACTTC.

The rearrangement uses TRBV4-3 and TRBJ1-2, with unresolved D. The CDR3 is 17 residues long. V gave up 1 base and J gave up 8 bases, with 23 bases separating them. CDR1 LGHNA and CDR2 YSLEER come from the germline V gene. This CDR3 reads CASSQAVRTKGGPGYTF. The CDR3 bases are TGCGCCAGCAGCCAAGCCGTTCGAACGAAGGGAGGGCCAGGCTACACCTTC.

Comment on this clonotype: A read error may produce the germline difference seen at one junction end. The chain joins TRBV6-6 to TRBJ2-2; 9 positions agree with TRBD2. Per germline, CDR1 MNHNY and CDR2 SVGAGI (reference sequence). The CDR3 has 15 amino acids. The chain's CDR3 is CAISRTSENTGELSW. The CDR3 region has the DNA TGTGCCATCAGTCGGACTAGCGAGAACACCGGGGAGCTGTCTTGG.

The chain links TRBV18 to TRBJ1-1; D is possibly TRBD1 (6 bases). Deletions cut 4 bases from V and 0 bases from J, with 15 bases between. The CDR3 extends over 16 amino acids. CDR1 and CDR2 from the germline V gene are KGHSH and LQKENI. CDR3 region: CASSQGGGGLNTEAFF. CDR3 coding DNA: TGTGCCAGCTCACAAGGAGGTGGGGGCTTGAACACTGAAGCTTTCTTT.

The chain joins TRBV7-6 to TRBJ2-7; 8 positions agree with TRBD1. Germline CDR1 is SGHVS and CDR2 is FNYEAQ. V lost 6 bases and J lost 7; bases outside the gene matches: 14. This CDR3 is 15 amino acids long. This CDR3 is CASSSGTGSYNEQYF. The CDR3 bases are TGTGCCAGCAGTTCCGGGACAGGCTCCTACAATGAGCAGTACTTC. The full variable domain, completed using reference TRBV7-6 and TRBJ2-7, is GAGVSQSPRYKVTKRGQDVALRCDPISGHVSLYWYRQALGQGPEFLTYFNYEAQQDKSGLPNDRFSAERPEGSISTLTIQRTEQRDSAMYRCASSSGTGSYNEQYFGPGTRLTVT.

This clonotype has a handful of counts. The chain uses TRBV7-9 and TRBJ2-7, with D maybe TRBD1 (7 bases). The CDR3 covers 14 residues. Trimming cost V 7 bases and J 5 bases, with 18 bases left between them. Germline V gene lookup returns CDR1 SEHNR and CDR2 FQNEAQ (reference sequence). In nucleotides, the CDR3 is TGTGCCAGCAATAAACGGACAGGAGGGAACGAGCAGTACTTC. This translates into CASNKRTGGNEQYF. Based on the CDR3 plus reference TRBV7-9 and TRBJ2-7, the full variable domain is DTGVSQNPRHKITKRGQNVTFRCDPISEHNRLYWYRQTLGQGPEFLTYFQNEAQLEKSRLLSDRFSAERPKGSFSTLEIQRTEQGDSAMYLCASNKRTGGNEQYFGPGTRLTVT.

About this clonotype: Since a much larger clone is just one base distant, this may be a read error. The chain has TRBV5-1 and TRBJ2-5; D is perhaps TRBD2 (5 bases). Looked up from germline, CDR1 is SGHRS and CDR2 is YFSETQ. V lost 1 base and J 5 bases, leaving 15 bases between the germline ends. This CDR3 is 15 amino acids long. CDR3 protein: CASSLFVGDEETQYF. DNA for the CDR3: TGCGCCAGCAGCTTGTTTGTGGGAGACGAGGAGACCCAGTACTTC. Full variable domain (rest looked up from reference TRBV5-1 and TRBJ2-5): KAGVTQTPRYLIKTRGQQVTLSCSPISGHRSVSWYQQTPGQGLQFLFEYFSETQRNKGNFPGRFSGRQFSNSRSEMNVSTLELGDSALYLCASSLFVGDEETQYFGPGTRLLVL.

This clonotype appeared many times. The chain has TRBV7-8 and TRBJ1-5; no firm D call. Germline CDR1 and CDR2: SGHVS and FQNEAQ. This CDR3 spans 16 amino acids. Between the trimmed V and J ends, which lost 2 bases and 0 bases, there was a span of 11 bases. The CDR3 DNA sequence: TGTGCCAGCAGCTTAAGGGCCACTTATAGCAATCAGCCCCAGCATTTT. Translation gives CASSLRATYSNQPQHF. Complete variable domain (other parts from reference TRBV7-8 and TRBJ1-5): GAGVSQSPRYKVAKRGQDVALRCDPISGHVSLFWYQQALGQGPEFLTYFQNEAQLDKSGLPSDRFFAERPEGSVSTLKIQRTQQEDSAVYLCASSLRATYSNQPQHFGDGTRLSIL.

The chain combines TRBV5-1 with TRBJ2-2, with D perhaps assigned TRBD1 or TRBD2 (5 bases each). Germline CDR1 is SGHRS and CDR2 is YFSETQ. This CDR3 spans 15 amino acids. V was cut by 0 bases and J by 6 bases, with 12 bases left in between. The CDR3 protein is CASSLVRRGAGELFF. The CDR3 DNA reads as TGCGCCAGCAGCTTGGTTAGGAGAGGGGCCGGGGAGCTGTTTTTT.

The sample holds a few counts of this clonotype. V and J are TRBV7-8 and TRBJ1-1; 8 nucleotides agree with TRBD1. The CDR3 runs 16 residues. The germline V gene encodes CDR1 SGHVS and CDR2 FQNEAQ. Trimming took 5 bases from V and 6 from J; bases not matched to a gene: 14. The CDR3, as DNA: TGTGCCAGCAGCCCACAGAACCTCAGGGGGCTGGCTGAAGCTTTCTTT. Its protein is CASSPQNLRGLAEAFF.

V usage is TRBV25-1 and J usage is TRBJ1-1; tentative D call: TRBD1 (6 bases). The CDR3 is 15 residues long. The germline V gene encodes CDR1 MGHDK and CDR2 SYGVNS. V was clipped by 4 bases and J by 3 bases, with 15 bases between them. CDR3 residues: CASSAPTGLDTEAFF. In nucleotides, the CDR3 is TGTGCCAGCAGTGCTCCAACAGGGTTGGACACTGAAGCTTTCTTT. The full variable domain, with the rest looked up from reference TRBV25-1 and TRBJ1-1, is EADIYQTPRYLVIGTGKKITLECSQTMGHDKMYWYQQDPGMELHLIHYSYGVNSTEKGDLSSESTVSRIRTEHFPLTLESARPSHTSQYLCASSAPTGLDTEAFFGQGTRLTVV.

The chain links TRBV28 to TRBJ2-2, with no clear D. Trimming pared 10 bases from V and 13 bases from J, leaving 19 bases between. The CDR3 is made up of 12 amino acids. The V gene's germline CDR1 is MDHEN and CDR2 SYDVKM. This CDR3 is CATLGPGGRLFF. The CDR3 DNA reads TGTGCCACCTTAGGGCCGGGCGGTCGGCTGTTTTTT.

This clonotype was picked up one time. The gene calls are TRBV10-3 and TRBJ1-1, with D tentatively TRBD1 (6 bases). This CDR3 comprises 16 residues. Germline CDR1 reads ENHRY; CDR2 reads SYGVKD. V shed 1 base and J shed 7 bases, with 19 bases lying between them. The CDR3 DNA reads TGTGCCATCAGTGAGTTCGGGGACACGTTACCTTTTGAAGCTTTCTTT. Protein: CAISEFGDTLPFEAFF.

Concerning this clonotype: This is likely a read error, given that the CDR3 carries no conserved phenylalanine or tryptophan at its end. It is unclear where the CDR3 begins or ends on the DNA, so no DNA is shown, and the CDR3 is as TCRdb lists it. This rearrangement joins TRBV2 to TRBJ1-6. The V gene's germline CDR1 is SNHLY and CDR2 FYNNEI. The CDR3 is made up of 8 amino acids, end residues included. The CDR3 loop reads CASRPDFG.

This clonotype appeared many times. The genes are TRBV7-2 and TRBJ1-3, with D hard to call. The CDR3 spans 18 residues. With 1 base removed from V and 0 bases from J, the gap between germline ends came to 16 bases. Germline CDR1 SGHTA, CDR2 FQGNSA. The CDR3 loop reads CASSLGFRSGTSGNTIYF. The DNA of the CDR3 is TGTGCCAGCAGCTTAGGATTCCGATCCGGTACCTCTGGAAACACCATATATTTT.

The CDR3 here is CASTNLTPGTGELFF. Here the CDR3 DNA reads TGTGCCAGCACTAATTTAACACCGGGGACCGGGGAGCTGTTTTTT. The rearrangement joins TRBV2 to TRBJ2-2; D is perhaps TRBD2 (5 bases). The V gene's germline CDR1 is SNHLY and CDR2 FYNNEI. There are 15 residues in the CDR3. V dropped 7 bases and J dropped 5 bases, with 17 bases sitting between them.

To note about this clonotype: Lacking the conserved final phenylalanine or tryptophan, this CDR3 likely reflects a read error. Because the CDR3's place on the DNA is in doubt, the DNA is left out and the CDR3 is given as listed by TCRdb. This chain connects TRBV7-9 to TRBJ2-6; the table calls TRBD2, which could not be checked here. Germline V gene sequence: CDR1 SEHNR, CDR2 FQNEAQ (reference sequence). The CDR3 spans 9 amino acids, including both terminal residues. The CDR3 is CASSQSGVV.